This T cell receptor (beta chain) appears in the sequencing data of a study of OX40 agonist ivuxolimab in advanced cancers. Study context: A history of anti-PD-1, anti-PD-L1 or anti-CTLA-4 therapy was acceptable, and approximately 39% had some. Study-level findings and limits: It was not determined which antigens were specifically recognized by the peripheral T cells that had undergone clonal expansion. CD4+ and CD8+ T cells in blood underwent clonal expansion by week 6 at 0.1 to 3.0 mg/kg.

In regard to this clone: Antigen: not known.

V lost 1 base, J lost 0 bases, and 8 bases lay in between. The length of the CDR3 is 15 residues. Germline CDR1 and CDR2: SGHTA and FQGNSA. Produced via immunoSEQ multiplex PCR; TCRdb's table is partial and in-frame only. The data contain tens of thousands of clones, 88% of them singletons. The starting material was CD4+ or CD8+ T cells sorted from blood, obtained in a trial of the OX40 agonist ivuxolimab. This TCR was recovered from an adult with an advanced solid tumor such as melanoma, head and neck, liver or kidney cancer. The chain uses TRBV7-2 and TRBJ2-3, with D perhaps matching TRBD2 (6 bases). The CDR3 reads CASSLDSGSTDTQYF. The CDR3, as DNA: TGTGCCAGCAGCTTAGATAGCGGTAGCACAGATACGCAGTATTTT.